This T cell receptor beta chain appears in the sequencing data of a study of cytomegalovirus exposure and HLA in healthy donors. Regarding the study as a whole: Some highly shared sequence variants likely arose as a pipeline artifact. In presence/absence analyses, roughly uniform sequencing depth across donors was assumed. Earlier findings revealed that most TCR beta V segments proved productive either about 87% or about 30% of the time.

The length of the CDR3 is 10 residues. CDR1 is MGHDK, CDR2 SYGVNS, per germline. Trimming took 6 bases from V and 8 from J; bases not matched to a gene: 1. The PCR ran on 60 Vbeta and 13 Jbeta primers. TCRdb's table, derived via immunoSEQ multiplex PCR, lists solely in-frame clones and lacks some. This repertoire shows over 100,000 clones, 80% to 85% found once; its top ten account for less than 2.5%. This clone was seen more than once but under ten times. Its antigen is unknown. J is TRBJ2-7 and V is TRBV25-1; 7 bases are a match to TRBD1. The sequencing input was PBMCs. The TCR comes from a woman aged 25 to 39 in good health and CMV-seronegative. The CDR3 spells CASRQGKQYF. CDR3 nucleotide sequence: TGTGCCAGCAGACAGGGGAAGCAGTACTTC.